This entry lists 28 T cell receptor beta chains sequenced from one sample in a study of cytomegalovirus exposure and HLA in healthy donors. With 60 Vbeta and 13 Jbeta primers, the PCR was carried out. Clones were sequenced by immunoSEQ multiplex PCR, and TCRdb holds only the in-frame ones, with some missing. The repertoire holds roughly 100,000 clones, with 70% to 85% as singletons. The sample taken for sequencing was PBMCs. These TCRs come from a woman between 18 and 29 years old in good health and CMV-seropositive.

The rearrangement uses TRBV29-1 and TRBJ1-1; D may be TRBD1 (5 bases). Between the trimmed V and J ends, which lost 7 bases and 1 base, there was a span of 13 bases. The germline V gene has CDR1 SQVTM and CDR2 ANQGSEA. CDR3 length equals 13 residues. The CDR3 DNA follows: TGCAGCGGTGAGGACACCCCGAACACTGAAGCTTTCTTT. Translating it yields CSGEDTPNTEAFF. The whole variable domain, remainder taken from reference TRBV29-1 and TRBJ1-1, is SAVISQKPSRDICQRGTSLTIQCQVDSQVTMMFWYRQQPGQSLTLIATANQGSEATYESGFVIDKFPISRPNLTFSTLTVSNMSPEDSSIYLCSGEDTPNTEAFFGQGTRLTVV.

This clone was seen a single time. The chain combines TRBV5-1 with TRBJ1-1, with D possibly matching TRBD1 (5 bases). Trimming pared 3 bases from V and 7 bases from J, leaving 16 bases between. This CDR3 contains 14 residues. Germline-derived CDR1 and CDR2 are SGHRS and YFSETQ. The CDR3 here is CASSYQGQKNEAFF. The CDR3 nucleotides are TGCGCCAGCAGCTACCAGGGTCAAAAAAATGAAGCTTTCTTT.

The V call is TRBV19, the J call TRBJ2-3; 8 nucleotides agree with TRBD1. The germline V gene has CDR1 LNHDA and CDR2 SQIVND (reference sequence). V lost 1 base to trimming and J lost 2 bases; unmatched junction nucleotides: 2. The CDR3 is 15 amino acids. CDR3 DNA: TGTGCCAGTAGTATAGCAGGGGGCGTCACAGATACGCAGTATTTT. Its translation: CASSIAGGVTDTQYF. Full variable domain (remainder filled in from reference TRBV19 and TRBJ2-3): DGGITQSPKYLFRKEGQNVTLSCEQNLNHDAMYWYRQDPGQGLRLIYYSQIVNDFQKGDIAEGYSVSREKKESFPLTVTSAQKNPTAFYLCASSIAGGVTDTQYFGPGTRLTVL.

This clone was seen more than once but under ten times. The chain carries TRBV27 and TRBJ2-3; 7 bases agree with TRBD2. The CDR3 sequence is 15 residues long. Germline V gene data show CDR1 as MNHEY and CDR2 as SMNVEV (reference sequence). The V segment lost 5 bases and the J segment 0 bases; nucleotides outside the gene matches: 5. CDR3 residues: CASSHGTTSTDTQYF. The CDR3 DNA reads as TGTGCCAGCAGTCACGGGACTACTAGCACAGATACGCAGTATTTT.

CDR3 region: CASRDEGATEAFF. CDR3 in DNA: TGTGCCAGCAGGGACGAGGGGGCCACTGAAGCTTTCTTT. This chain links TRBV7-3 with TRBJ1-1; 7 positions agree with TRBD1. Germline CDR1 is SGHTA and CDR2 is FQGTGA. This CDR3 is built from 13 residues. Losses at the gene ends were 6 bases for V and 4 bases for J; bases not matched to a gene: 5.

This chain uses TRBV9 with TRBJ2-7; 9 bases agree with TRBD1. Germline V lookup: CDR1 SGDLS, CDR2 YYNGEE. CDR3 size: 14 residues. The ends lost 2 bases at V and 4 bases at J; junction bases unmatched: 4. For the CDR3, the DNA is TGTGCCAGCAGCGTGGGGACAGGGCTATACGAGCAGTACTTC. Amino acid sequence: CASSVGTGLYEQYF.

The genes are TRBV6-6 and TRBJ1-1, with D unclear. V lost 2 bases, J lost 1 base, and 14 bases lay in between. Germline assignment: CDR1 MNHNY and CDR2 SVGAGI (reference sequence). The CDR3 length is 16 residues. The CDR3 protein is CASSYGRSQPNTEAFF. As DNA, the CDR3 is TGTGCCAGCAGTTACGGCAGGTCTCAACCGAACACTGAAGCTTTCTTT.

The chain is built from TRBV13 and TRBJ2-1, with 11 bases lining up with TRBD2. Per the germline V gene, CDR1 is PRHDT and CDR2 is FYEKMQ (reference sequence). The trim removed 4 bases at V and 5 bases at J, leaving 4 bases unmatched. The CDR3 spans 15 residues. The CDR3 DNA follows: TGTGCCAGCAGCTCGGGACTAGCGGCAGACAATGAGCAGTTCTTC. Protein sequence: CASSSGLAADNEQFF.

The CDR3 here is CASSFRLAGGYNEQFF. CDR3 DNA: TGTGCCAGCAGCTTCCGACTAGCGGGAGGATACAATGAGCAGTTCTTC. The chain combines TRBV5-4 with TRBJ2-1; TRBD2 matches at 13 bases. V dropped 2 bases and J dropped 4; count of bases not matched to a gene: 3. Germline V gene sequence: CDR1 SGHNT, CDR2 YYREEE (reference sequence). The CDR3 length is 16 residues.

The rearrangement links TRBV19 to TRBJ1-1; tentative D call: TRBD1 (5 bases). Germline values: CDR1 LNHDA, CDR2 SQIVND (reference sequence). The CDR3 is 15 residues long. Trimming cost V 3 bases and J 0 bases, with 11 bases left between them. This chain's CDR3 is CASSITGLLNTEAFF. DNA of the CDR3: TGTGCCAGTAGTATCACGGGACTCTTGAACACTGAAGCTTTCTTT.

The chain couples TRBV29-1 to TRBJ2-7, with 7 bases aligning to TRBD1. Germline CDR1 is SQVTM and CDR2 is ANQGSEA. The trim removed 1 base at V and 3 bases at J, leaving 9 bases unmatched. The CDR3 is 15 residues long. The CDR3 region is CSVEVWGQTDYEQYF. CDR3 DNA: TGCAGCGTTGAAGTTTGGGGACAGACGGACTACGAGCAGTACTTC.

This clone was seen a single time. J is TRBJ2-7 and V is TRBV19, with no clear D. Germline CDR1 and CDR2: LNHDA and SQIVND (reference sequence). Trimming removed 5 bases at V and 1 base at J, with 9 bases between. There are 13 residues in the CDR3. CDR3 sequence: CASSDGLSYEQYF. The CDR3 nucleotides read TGTGCCAGTAGTGATGGGCTATCCTACGAGCAGTACTTC.

This clone was seen only a few times. This chain connects TRBV7-8 to TRBJ2-7; TRBD1 is a possible D gene (6 bases). The CDR3 has 14 amino acids. Trimming removed 5 bases from V and 1 base from J, with 12 bases in between. Germline CDR1 reads SGHVS; CDR2 reads FQNEAQ. Written as DNA, the CDR3 is TGTGCCAGCAGCCCAAAAGGACAGTCCTACGAGCAGTACTTC. This gives the protein CASSPKGQSYEQYF.

V and J are TRBV29-1 and TRBJ2-1; tentative D call: TRBD2 (6 bases). Germline-derived CDR1 and CDR2 are SQVTM and ANQGSEA. This CDR3 spans 10 amino acids. Trimming stripped 6 bases from V and 10 bases from J, with 10 bases between. DNA of the CDR3: TGCAGCGTGGGAGGTGGGGAGCAGTTCTTC. Its translation: CSVGGGEQFF.

This clone has more than one count but fewer than ten. The chain carries TRBV28 and TRBJ1-3; D is unclear. The CDR3 runs 15 residues. The germline V and J ends were trimmed by 5 bases and 0 bases, with 11 bases remaining between them. CDR1 MDHEN and CDR2 SYDVKM come from the germline V gene. The CDR3 DNA sequence: TGTGCCAGCAGTATTGTCCAGGACTCTGGAAACACCATATATTTT. Translated, it gives CASSIVQDSGNTIYF.

The rearrangement joins TRBV7-9 to TRBJ2-3; D is perhaps TRBD1 (6 bases). Trimming left V 4 bases short and J 0 bases short, with 11 bases between. Germline V gene data show CDR1 as SEHNR and CDR2 as FQNEAQ (reference sequence). The CDR3 extends over 15 amino acids. Written as DNA, the CDR3 is TGTGCCAGCAGCTCGACAGGCACTAGCACAGATACGCAGTATTTT. Translating gives CASSSTGTSTDTQYF. Drawing the rest from reference TRBV7-9 and TRBJ2-3, the complete variable domain is DTGVSQNPRHKITKRGQNVTFRCDPISEHNRLYWYRQTLGQGPEFLTYFQNEAQLEKSRLLSDRFSAERPKGSFSTLEIQRTEQGDSAMYLCASSSTGTSTDTQYFGPGTRLTVL.

V gene TRBV28 combines with J gene TRBJ1-5; 7 nucleotides agree with TRBD1. CDR1 is MDHEN and CDR2 is SYDVKM in the germline V gene. V lost 5 bases, J lost 3 bases, and 4 bases stayed unmatched. The CDR3 has 14 residues. CDR3 nucleotides: TGTGCCAGCAGTCAGACAGGGATCAATCAGCCCCAGCATTTT. Its translation is CASSQTGINQPQHF.

The rearrangement uses TRBV30 and TRBJ2-1, with TRBD1 matching over 11 bases. CDR1 is GTSNPN and CDR2 is SVGIG in the germline V gene (reference sequence). J lost 6 bases, V lost 2 bases, and 6 bases had no gene match. This CDR3 has 15 amino acids. The CDR3 DNA sequence: TGTGCCTGGAGTAAGACGGGGACAGGGGGCAATGAGCAGTTCTTC. It encodes CAWSKTGTGGNEQFF.

The CDR3 reads CASSAPSGPNTGELFF. DNA for the CDR3: TGTGCCAGCAGCGCCCCTAGCGGTCCGAACACCGGGGAGCTGTTTTTT. The V gene is TRBV13, the J gene TRBJ2-2; 7 nucleotides agree with TRBD2. This CDR3 has 16 amino acids. V lost 5 bases and J lost 0; bases outside the gene matches: 6. The germline V gene has CDR1 PRHDT and CDR2 FYEKMQ (reference sequence).

V and J are TRBV5-5 and TRBJ2-5; 9 positions match TRBD2. The CDR3 consists of 16 residues. Losses at the gene ends were 0 bases for V and 0 bases for J; bases not matched to a gene: 3. The germline V gene encodes CDR1 SGHKS and CDR2 YYEKEE (reference sequence). CDR3 nucleotides: TGTGCCAGCAGCTTGGAAGGACTAGCGCACCAAGAGACCCAGTACTTC. It yields the protein CASSLEGLAHQETQYF.

V gene TRBV19 combines with J gene TRBJ2-7; perhaps TRBD1 as D (6 bases). The germline V gene encodes CDR1 LNHDA and CDR2 SQIVND (reference sequence). The CDR3 is 13 amino acids. V was cut by 5 bases and J by 4 bases, with 12 bases left in between. This CDR3 is CASSAGVGYEQYF. Here the CDR3 DNA reads TGTGCCAGTAGTGCAGGGGTAGGTTACGAGCAGTACTTC.

The CDR3 loop is CASSAQAGGGEQFF. CDR3 bases: TGTGCCAGCAGTGCCCAGGCAGGGGGAGGTGAGCAGTTCTTC. The chain recombines TRBV6-5 with TRBJ2-1, with D tentatively TRBD1 (7 bases). Trimming removed 5 bases at V and 9 bases at J, with 17 bases between. Looked up from germline, CDR1 is MNHEY and CDR2 is SVGAGI. The CDR3 is 14 residues long.

J is TRBJ2-2 and V is TRBV7-6; D possibly corresponds to TRBD1 (6 bases). Germline V gene sequence: CDR1 SGHVS, CDR2 FNYEAQ. The CDR3 is 15 residues long. V was trimmed by 5 bases and J by 3 bases, leaving 13 bases between them. The DNA for the CDR3 is TGTGCCAGCAGCCAACAGGGACGATACACCGGGGAGCTGTTTTTT. Amino acids: CASSQQGRYTGELFF.

J is TRBJ1-2 and V is TRBV7-9; 9 bases line up with TRBD1. Germline CDR1 and CDR2: SEHNR and FQNEAQ (reference sequence). This CDR3 has 15 residues. Germline trimming cut 5 bases from V and 2 bases from J; bases unmatched to any gene: 6. CDR3 coding DNA: TGTGCCAGCAGCCCCGGGACAGGGTCGAACTATGGCTACACCTTC. This translates into CASSPGTGSNYGYTF.

The V and J genes are TRBV18 and TRBJ2-7, with 9 nucleotides matching TRBD1. The V gene's germline CDR1 is KGHSH and CDR2 LQKENI. The CDR3 is made up of 15 amino acids. The J segment lost 6 bases and the V segment lost 3 bases, leaving 9 bases of the junction unmatched. The CDR3 DNA sequence: TGTGCCAGCTCACCCATGGGGACAGGGCTGGGCGAGCAGTACTTC. Encoded protein: CASSPMGTGLGEQYF.

The chain combines TRBV28 with TRBJ1-4; D gene unclear. In germline, CDR1 is MDHEN, CDR2 SYDVKM. Deletions cut 6 bases from V and 4 bases from J, with 15 bases between. CDR3 length equals 15 residues. The CDR3 region has the DNA TGTGCCAGCAGCCAGCCTTTCACTATTAATGAAAAACTGTTTTTT. The encoded protein is CASSQPFTINEKLFF.

This chain links TRBV19 with TRBJ1-5; weak D call: TRBD1 (5 bases). CDR1 and CDR2 from the germline V gene are LNHDA and SQIVND (reference sequence). V gave up 5 bases and J gave up 0 bases, with 14 bases separating them. This CDR3 has 16 residues. CDR3 sequence (DNA): TGTGCCAGTAGTTCTATGCAACAGGCTAGCAATCAGCCCCAGCATTTT. Its translation: CASSSMQQASNQPQHF.

The rearrangement uses TRBV7-9 and TRBJ1-1; 9 bases fit TRBD1. Per the germline V gene, CDR1 is SEHNR and CDR2 is FQNEAQ (reference sequence). The CDR3 is made up of 14 amino acids. J gave up 7 bases and V 1 base, and 4 bases lay outside the gene matches. The CDR3 bases are TGTGCCAGCAGCTTAGGGGACAGGGTGGGTGAAGCTTTCTTT. This sequence encodes CASSLGDRVGEAFF.